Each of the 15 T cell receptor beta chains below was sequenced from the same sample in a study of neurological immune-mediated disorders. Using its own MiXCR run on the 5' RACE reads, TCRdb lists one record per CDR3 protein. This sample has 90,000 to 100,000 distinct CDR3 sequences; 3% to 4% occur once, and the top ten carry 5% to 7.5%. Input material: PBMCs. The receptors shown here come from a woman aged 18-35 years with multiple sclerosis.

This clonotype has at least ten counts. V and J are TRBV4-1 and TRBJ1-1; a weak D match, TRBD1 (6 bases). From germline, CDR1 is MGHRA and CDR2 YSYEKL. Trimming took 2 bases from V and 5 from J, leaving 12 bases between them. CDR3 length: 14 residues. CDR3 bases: TGCGCCAGCAGCCAATTATCACAGGGAACTGAAGCTTTCTTT. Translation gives CASSQLSQGTEAFF.

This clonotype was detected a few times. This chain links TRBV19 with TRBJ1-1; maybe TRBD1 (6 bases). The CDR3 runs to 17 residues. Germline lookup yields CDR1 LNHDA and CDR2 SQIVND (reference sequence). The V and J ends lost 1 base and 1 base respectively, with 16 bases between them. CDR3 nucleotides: TGTGCCAGTAGTATAGTAGGCCCGGACAGCTCGAACACTGAAGCTTTCTTT. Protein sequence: CASSIVGPDSSNTEAFF. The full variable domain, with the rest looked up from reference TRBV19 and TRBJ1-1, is DGGITQSPKYLFRKEGQNVTLSCEQNLNHDAMYWYRQDPGQGLRLIYYSQIVNDFQKGDIAEGYSVSREKKESFPLTVTSAQKNPTAFYLCASSIVGPDSSNTEAFFGQGTRLTVV.

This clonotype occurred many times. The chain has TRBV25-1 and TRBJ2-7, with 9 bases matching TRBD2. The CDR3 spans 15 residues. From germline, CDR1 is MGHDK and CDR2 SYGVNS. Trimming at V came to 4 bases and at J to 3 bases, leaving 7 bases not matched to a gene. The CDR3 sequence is CASSGPSGDDYEQYF. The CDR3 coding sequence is TGTGCCAGCAGTGGACCTAGCGGGGATGACTACGAGCAGTACTTC.

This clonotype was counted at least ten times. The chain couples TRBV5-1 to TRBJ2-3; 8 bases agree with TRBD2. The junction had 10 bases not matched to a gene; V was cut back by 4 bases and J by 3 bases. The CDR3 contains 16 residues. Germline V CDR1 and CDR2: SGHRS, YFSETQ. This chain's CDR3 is CASSDGRGGGTDTQYF. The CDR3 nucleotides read TGCGCCAGCAGCGACGGTCGGGGGGGCGGAACAGATACGCAGTATTTT.

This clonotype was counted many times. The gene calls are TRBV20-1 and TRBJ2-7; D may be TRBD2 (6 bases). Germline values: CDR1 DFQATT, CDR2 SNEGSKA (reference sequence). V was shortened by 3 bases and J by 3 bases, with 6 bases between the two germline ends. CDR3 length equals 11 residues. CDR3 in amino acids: CSASGSYEQYF. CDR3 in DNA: TGCAGTGCTAGCGGGAGCTACGAGCAGTACTTC.

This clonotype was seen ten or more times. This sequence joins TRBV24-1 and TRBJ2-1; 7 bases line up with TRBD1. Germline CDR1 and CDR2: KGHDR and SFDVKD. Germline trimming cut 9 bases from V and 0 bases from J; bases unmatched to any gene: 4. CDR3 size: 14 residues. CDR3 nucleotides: TGTGCCACCCGGGGACAGAGCTCCTACAATGAGCAGTTCTTC. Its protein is CATRGQSSYNEQFF.

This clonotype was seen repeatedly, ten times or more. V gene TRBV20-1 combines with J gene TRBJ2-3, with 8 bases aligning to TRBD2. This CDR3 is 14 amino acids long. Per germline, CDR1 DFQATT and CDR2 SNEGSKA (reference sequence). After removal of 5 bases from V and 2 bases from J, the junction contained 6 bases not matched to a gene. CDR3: CSAGGGGYTDTQYF. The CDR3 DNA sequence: TGCAGTGCTGGGGGCGGGGGGTACACAGATACGCAGTATTTT.

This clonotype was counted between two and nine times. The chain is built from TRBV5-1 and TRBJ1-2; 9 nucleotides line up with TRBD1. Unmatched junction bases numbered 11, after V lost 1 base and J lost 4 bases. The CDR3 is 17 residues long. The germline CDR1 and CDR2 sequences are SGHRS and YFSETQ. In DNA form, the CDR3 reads TGCGCCAGCAGCTTGACAGGGGGCTTTATAGGCGGCTATGGCTACACCTTC. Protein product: CASSLTGGFIGGYGYTF.

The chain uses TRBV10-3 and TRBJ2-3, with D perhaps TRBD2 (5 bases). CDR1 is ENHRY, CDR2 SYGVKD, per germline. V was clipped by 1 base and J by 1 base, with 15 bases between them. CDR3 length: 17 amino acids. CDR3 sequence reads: CAISEFPRRGGTDTQYF. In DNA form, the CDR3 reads TGTGCCATCAGTGAGTTCCCCCGACGGGGAGGCACAGATACGCAGTATTTT.

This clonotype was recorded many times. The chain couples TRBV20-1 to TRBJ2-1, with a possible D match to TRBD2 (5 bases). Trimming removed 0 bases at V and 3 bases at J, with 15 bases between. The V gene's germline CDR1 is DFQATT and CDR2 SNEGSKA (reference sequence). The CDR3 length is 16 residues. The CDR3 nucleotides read TGCAGTGCTAGAGAATGGAGCTACCGGGACTACAATGAGCAGTTCTTC. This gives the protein CSAREWSYRDYNEQFF.

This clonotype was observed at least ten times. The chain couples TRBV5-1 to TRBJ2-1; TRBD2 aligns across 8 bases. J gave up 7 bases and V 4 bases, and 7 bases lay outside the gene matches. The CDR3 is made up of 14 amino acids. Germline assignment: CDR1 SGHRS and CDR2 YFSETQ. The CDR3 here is CASSPREGGNEQFF. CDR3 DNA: TGCGCCAGCAGCCCCCGGGAGGGGGGGAATGAGCAGTTCTTC.

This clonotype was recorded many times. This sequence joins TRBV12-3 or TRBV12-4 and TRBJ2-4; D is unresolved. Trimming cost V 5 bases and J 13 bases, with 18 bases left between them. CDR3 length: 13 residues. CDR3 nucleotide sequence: TGTGCCAGCAGTCCACAAGGGAAAGGGCGCCAGTACTTC. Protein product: CASSPQGKGRQYF.

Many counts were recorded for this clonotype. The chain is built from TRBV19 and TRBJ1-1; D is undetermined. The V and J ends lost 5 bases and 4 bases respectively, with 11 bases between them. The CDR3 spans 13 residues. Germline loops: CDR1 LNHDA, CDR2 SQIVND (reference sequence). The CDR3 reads CASSPLKGTEAFF. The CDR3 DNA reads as TGTGCCAGTAGTCCCCTAAAGGGCACTGAAGCTTTCTTT.

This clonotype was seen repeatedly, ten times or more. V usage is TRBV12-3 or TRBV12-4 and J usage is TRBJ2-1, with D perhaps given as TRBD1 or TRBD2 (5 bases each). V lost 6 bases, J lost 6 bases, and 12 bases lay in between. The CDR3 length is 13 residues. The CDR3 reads CASRTWDANEQFF. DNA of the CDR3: TGTGCCAGCAGAACCTGGGACGCCAATGAGCAGTTCTTC.

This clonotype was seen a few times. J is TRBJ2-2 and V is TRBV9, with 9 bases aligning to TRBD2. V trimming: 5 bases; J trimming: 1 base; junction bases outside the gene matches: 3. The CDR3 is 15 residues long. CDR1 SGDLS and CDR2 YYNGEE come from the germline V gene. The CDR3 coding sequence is TGTGCCAGCAGGCGGGGGGGACAGAACACCGGGGAGCTGTTTTTT. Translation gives CASRRGGQNTGELFF. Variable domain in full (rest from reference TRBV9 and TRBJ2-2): DSGVTQTPKHLITATGQRVTLRCSPRSGDLSVYWYQQSLDQGLQFLIQYYNGEERAKGNILERFSAQQFPDLHSELNLSSLELGDSALYFCASRRGGQNTGELFFGEGSRLTVL.